This T cell receptor beta chain originates from a study of T cell changes during pregnancy in multiple sclerosis. The data were produced by immunoSEQ multiplex PCR, yet TCRdb's version contains in-frame clones alone and is incomplete. The table has about 53,000 clones, around 90% seen once. After removal of 3 bases from V and 0 bases from J, the junction contained 8 bases not matched to a gene. The CDR3 spans 17 residues. Germline V gene sequence: CDR1 LNHDA, CDR2 SQIVND (reference sequence). The V call is TRBV19, the J call TRBJ1-3; 7 nucleotides align to TRBD1. This receptor was taken from a female donor with multiple sclerosis, enrolled in a pregnancy study. Material: CD4+ T cells from peripheral blood mononuclear cells, obtained in the third trimester of pregnancy. CDR3 sequence: CASSILDRQSSGNTIYF. The CDR3 DNA follows: TGTGCCAGTAGTATTTTGGACAGGCAATCCTCTGGAAACACCATATATTTT.